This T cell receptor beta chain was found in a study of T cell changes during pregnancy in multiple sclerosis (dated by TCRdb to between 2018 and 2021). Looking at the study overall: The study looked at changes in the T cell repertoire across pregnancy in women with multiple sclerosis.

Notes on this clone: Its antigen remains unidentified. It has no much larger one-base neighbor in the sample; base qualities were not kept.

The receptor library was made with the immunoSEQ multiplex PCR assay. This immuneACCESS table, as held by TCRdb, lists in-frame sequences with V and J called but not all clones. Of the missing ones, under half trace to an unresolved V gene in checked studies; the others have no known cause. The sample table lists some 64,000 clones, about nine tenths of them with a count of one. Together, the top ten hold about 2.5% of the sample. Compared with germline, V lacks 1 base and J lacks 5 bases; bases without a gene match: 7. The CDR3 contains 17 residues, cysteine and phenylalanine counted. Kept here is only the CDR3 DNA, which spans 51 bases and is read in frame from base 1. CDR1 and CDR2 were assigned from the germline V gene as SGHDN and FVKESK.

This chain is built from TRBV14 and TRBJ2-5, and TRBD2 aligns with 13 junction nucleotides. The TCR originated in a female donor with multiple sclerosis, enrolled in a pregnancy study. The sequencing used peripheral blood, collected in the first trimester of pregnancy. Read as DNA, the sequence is TGTGCCAGCAGCCAAGTGGTTGGGACTAGCGGGACTGAGACCCAGTACTTC. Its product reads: CASSQVVGTSGTETQYF.